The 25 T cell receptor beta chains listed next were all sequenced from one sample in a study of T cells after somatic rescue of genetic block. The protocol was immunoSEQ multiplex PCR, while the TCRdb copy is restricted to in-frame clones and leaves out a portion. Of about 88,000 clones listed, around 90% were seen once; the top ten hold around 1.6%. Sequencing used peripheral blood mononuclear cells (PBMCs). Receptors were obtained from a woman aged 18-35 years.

CDR3 coding DNA: TGTGCCAGCAGCTCCACCGGCGAGCAGTACTTC. It encodes CASSSTGEQYF. The chain recombines TRBV7-2 with TRBJ2-7; D is ambiguous. This CDR3 contains 11 residues. Germline V gene sequence: CDR1 SGHTA, CDR2 FQGNSA. Trimming left V 4 bases short and J 6 bases short, with 7 bases between.

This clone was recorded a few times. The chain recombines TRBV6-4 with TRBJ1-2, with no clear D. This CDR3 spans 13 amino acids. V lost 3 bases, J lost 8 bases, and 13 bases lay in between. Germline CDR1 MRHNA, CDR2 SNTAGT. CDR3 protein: CASSEDRGKGYTF. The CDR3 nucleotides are TGTGCCAGCAGTGAGGATCGTGGAAAGGGCTACACCTTC.

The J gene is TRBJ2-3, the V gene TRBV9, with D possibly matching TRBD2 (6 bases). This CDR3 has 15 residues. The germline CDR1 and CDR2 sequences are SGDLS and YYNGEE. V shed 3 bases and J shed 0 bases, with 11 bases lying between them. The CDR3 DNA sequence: TGTGCCAGCAGCGCGGACTACTCTAGCACAGATACGCAGTATTTT. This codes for CASSADYSSTDTQYF.

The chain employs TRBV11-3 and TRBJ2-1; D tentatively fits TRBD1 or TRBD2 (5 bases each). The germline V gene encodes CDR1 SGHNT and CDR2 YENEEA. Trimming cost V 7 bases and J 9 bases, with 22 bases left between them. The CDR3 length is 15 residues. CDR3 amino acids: CASKNEAWGSGEQFF. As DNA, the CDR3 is TGTGCCAGCAAGAACGAGGCGTGGGGGAGTGGTGAGCAGTTCTTC. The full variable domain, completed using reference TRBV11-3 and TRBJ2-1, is EAGVVQSPRYKIIEKKQPVAFWCNPISGHNTLYWYLQNLGQGPELLIRYENEEAVDDSQLPKDRFSAERLKGVDSTLKIQPAELGDSAVYLCASKNEAWGSGEQFFGPGTRLTVL.

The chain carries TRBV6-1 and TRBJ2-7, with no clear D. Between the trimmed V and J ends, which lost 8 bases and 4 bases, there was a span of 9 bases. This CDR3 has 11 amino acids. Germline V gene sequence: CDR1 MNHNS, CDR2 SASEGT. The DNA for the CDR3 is TGTGCCAGCGGATCTCTTTACGAGCAGTACTTC. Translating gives CASGSLYEQYF.

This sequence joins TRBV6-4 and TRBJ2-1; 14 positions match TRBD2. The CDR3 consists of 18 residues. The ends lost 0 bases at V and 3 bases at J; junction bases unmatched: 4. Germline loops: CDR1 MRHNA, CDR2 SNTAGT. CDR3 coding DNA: TGTGCCAGCAGTGACTCTGGGACTAGCGGGAGAGGCTACAATGAGCAGTTCTTC. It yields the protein CASSDSGTSGRGYNEQFF.

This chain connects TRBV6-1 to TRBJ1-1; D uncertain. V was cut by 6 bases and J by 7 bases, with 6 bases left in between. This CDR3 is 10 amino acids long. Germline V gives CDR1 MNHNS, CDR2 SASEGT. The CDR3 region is CASRPREAFF. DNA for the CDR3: TGTGCCAGCAGACCCCGTGAAGCTTTCTTT.

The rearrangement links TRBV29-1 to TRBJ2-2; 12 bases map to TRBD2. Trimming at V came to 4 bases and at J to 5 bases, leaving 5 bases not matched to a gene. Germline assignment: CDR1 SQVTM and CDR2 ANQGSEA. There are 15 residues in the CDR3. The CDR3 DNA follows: TGCAGCGTTGTAGTCGGGACTAGCGGGACCGGGGAGCTGTTTTTT. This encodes CSVVVGTSGTGELFF.

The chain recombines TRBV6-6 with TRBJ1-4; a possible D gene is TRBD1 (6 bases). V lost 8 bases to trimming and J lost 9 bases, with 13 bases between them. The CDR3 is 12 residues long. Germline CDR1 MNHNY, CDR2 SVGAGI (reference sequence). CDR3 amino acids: CASGGQTKKLFF. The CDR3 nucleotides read TGTGCCAGCGGGGGGCAGACTAAAAAACTGTTTTTT.

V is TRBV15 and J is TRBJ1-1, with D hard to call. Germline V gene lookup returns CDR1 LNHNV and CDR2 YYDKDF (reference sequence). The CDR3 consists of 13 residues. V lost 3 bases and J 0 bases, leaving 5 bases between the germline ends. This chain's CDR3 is CATSRKVNTEAFF. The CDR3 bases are TGTGCCACCAGCAGGAAGGTGAACACTGAAGCTTTCTTT.

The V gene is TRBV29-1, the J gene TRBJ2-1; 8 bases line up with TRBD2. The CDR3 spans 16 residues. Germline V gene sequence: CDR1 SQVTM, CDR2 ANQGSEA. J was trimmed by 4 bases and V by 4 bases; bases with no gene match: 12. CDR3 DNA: TGCAGCGTTGGGACCCGAAGCGGGAGCGGGTACAATGAGCAGTTCTTC. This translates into CSVGTRSGSGYNEQFF.

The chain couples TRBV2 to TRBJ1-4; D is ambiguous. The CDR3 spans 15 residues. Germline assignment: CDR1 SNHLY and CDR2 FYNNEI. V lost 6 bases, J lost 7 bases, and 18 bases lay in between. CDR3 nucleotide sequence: TGTGCCAGCAGCCCGCCGGGGTCTTGGGGTGAAAAACTGTTTTTT. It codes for CASSPPGSWGEKLFF.

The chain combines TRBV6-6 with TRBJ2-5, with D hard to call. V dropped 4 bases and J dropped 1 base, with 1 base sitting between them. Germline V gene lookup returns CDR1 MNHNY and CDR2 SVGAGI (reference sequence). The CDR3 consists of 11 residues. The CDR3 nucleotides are TGTGCCAGCAGTTTCCAAGAGACCCAGTACTTC. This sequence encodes CASSFQETQYF.

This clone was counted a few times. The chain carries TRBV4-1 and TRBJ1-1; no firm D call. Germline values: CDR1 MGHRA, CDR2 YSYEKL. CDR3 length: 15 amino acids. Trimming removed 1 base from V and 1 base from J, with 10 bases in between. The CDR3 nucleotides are TGCGCCAGCAGCCAAGTCGGGATTTCGAACACTGAAGCTTTCTTT. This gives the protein CASSQVGISNTEAFF.

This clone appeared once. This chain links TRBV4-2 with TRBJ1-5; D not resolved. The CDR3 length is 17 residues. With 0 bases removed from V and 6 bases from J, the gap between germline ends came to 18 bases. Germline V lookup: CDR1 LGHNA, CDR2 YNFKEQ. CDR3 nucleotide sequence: TGTGCCAGCAGCCAAGAGGGAGCAGAGAGAAGCGGTCAGCCCCAGCATTTT. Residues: CASSQEGAERSGQPQHF.

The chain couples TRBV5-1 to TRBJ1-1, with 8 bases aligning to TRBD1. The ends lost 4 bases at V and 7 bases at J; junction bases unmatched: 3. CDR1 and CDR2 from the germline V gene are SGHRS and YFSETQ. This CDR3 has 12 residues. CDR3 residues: CASSLGQGEAFF. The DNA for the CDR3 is TGCGCCAGCAGCCTAGGACAGGGTGAAGCTTTCTTT.

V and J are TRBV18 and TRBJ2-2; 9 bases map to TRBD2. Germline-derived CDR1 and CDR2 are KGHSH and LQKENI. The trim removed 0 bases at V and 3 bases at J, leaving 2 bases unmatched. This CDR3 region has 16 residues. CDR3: CASSPPGLADTGELFF. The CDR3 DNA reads TGTGCCAGCTCACCACCGGGACTAGCCGACACCGGGGAGCTGTTTTTT.

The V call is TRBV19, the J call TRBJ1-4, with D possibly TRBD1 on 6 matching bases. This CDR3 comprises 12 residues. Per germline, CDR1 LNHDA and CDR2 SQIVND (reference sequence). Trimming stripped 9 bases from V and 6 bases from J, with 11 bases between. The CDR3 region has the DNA TGTGCCAGCGGACAGCAACATGAAAAACTGTTTTTT. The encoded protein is CASGQQHEKLFF.

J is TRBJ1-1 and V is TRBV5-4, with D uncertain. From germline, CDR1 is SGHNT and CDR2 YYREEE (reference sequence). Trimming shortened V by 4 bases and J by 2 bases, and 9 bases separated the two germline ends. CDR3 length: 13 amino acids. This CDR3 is CASSPRANTEAFF. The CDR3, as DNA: TGTGCCAGCAGCCCTCGGGCAAACACTGAAGCTTTCTTT.

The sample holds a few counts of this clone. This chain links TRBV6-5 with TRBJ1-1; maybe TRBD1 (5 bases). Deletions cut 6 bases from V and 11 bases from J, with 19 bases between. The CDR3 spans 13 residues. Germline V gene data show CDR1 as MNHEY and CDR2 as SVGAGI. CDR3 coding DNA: TGTGCCAGCAGCTTCTCTGGGGGGAGTGGGGCTTTCTTT. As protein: CASSFSGGSGAFF.

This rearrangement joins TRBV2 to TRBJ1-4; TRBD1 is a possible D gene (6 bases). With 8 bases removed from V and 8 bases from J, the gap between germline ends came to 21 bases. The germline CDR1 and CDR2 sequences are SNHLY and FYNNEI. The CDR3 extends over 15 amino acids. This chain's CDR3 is CASEPDSRKVEKLFF. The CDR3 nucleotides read TGTGCCAGCGAGCCGGACAGCCGGAAAGTGGAAAAACTGTTTTTT.

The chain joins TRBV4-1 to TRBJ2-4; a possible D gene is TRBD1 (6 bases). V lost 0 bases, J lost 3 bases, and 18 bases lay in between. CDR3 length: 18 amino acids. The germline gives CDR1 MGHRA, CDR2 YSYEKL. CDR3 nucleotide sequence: TGCGCCAGCAGCCAAGAGAGGGGGACACTAAAGGACAAAAACATTCAGTACTTC. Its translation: CASSQERGTLKDKNIQYF.

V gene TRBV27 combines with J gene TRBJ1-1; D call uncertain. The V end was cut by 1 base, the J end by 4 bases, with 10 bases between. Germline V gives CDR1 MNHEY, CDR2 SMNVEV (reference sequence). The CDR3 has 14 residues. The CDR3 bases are TGTGCCAGCAGTTTATTCGGAGTAGCCACTGAAGCTTTCTTT. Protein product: CASSLFGVATEAFF.

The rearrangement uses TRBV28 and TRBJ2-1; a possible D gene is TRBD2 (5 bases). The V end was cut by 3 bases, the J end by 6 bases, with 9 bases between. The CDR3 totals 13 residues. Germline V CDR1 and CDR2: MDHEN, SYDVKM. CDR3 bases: TGTGCCAGCAGTTTTCGGGGTGTCAATGAGCAGTTCTTC. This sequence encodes CASSFRGVNEQFF.

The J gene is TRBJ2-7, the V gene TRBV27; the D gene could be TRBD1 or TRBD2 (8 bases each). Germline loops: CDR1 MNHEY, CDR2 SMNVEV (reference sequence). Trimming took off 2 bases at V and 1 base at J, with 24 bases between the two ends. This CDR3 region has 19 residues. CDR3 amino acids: CASSLRPGGVGTSSYEQYF. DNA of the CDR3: TGTGCCAGCAGTTTAAGGCCAGGGGGCGTGGGGACTAGTTCCTACGAGCAGTACTTC.